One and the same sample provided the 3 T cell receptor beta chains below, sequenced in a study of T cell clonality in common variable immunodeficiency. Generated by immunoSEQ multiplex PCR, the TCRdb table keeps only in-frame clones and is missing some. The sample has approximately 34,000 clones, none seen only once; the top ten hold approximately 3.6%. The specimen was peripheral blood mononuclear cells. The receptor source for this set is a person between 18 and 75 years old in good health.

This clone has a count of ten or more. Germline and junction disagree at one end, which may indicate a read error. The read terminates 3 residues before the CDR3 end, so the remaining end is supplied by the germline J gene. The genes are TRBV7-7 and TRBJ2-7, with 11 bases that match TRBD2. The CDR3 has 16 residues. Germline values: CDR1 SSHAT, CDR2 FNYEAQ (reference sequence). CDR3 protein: CASSFGTSGHSYEQYF. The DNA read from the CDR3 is TGTGCTAGCAGCTTCGGGACTAGCGGACACTCCTACGAG.

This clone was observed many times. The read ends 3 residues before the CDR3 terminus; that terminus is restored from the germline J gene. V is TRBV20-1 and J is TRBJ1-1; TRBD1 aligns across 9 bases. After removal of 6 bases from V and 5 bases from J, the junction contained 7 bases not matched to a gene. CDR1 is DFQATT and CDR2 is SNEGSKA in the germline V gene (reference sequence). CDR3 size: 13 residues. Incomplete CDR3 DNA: TGCAGTGCGGCCGACAGGGGGAAAACTGAA. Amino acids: CSAADRGKTE. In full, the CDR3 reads CSAADRGKTEAFF.

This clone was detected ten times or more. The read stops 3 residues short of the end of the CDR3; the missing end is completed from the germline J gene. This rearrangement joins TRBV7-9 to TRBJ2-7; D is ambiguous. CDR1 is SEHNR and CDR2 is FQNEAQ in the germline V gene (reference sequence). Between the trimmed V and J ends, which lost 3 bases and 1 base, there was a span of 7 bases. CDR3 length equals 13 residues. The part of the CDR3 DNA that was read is TGTGCCAGCAGCTTGTCAGGTTCCTACGAG. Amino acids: CASSLSGSYE. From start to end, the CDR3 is CASSLSGSYEQYF. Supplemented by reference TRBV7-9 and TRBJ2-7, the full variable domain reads DTGVSQNPRHKITKRGQNVTFRCDPISEHNRLYWYRQTLGQGPEFLTYFQNEAQLEKSRLLSDRFSAERPKGSFSTLEIQRTEQGDSAMYLCASSLSGSYEQYFGPGTRLTVT.